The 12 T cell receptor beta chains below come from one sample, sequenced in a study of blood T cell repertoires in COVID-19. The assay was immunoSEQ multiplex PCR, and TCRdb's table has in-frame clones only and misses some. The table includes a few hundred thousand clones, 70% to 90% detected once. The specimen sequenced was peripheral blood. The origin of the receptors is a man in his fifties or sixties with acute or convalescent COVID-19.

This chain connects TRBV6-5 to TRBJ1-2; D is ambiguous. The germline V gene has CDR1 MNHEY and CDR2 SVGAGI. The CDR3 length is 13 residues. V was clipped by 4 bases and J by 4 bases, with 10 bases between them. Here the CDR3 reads CASSSFGVYGYTF. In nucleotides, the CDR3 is TGTGCCAGCAGTTCATTCGGGGTCTATGGCTACACCTTC.

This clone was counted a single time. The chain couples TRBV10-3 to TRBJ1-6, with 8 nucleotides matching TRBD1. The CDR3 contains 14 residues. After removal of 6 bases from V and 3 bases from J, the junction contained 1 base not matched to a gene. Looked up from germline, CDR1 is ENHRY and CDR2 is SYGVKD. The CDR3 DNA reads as TGTGCCATCAGGACAGGGGACTATAATTCACCCCTCCACTTT. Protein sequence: CAIRTGDYNSPLHF.

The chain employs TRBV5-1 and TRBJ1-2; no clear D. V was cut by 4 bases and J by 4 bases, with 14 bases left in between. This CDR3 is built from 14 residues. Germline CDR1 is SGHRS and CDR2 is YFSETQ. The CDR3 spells CASSKMGPSYGYTF. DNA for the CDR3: TGCGCCAGCAGCAAGATGGGCCCCTCCTATGGCTACACCTTC.

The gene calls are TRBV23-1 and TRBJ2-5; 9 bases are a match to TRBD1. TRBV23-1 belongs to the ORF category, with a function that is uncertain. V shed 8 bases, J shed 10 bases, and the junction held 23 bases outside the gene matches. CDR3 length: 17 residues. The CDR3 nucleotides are TGCGCCAGCGGCACTGAAAGAAGGGACAGGGTAAGGGGGGACCAGTACTTC. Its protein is CASGTERRDRVRGDQYF.

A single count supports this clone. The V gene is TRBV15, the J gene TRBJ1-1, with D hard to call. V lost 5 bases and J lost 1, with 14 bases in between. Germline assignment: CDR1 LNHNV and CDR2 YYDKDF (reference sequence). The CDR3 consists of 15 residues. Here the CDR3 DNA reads TGTGCCACCAGCGTAACGGGAGCCGGGAACACTGAAGCTTTCTTT. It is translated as CATSVTGAGNTEAFF.

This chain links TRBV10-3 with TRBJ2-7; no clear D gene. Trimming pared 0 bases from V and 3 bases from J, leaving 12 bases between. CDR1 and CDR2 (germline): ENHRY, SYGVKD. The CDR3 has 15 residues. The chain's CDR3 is CAISESTTLSYEQYF. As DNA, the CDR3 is TGTGCCATCAGTGAGTCAACCACCCTGAGCTACGAGCAGTACTTC.

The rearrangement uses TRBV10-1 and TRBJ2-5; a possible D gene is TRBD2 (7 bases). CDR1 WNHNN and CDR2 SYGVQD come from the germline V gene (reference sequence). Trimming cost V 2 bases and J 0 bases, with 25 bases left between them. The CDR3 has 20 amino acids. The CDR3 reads CASSETGGGDPYTYQETQYF. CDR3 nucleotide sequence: TGCGCCAGCAGTGAGACTGGAGGGGGGGACCCTTACACGTACCAAGAGACCCAGTACTTC.

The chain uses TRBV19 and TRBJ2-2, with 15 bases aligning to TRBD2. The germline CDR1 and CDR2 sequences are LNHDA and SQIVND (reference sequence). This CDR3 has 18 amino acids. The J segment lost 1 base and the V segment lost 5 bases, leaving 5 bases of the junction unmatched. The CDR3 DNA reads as TGTGCCAGTAGTCCGGAGGGACTAGCGGGGGGGAACACCGGGGAGCTGTTTTTT. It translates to CASSPEGLAGGNTGELFF.

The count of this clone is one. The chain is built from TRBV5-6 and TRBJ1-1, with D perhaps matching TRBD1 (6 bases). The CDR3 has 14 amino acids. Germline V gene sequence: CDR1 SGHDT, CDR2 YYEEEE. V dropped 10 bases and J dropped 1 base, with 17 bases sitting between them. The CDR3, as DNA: TGTGCCGGACAGACCCGCGGGCCGAACACTGAAGCTTTCTTT. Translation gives CAGQTRGPNTEAFF. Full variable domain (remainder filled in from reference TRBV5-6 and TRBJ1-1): DAGVTQSPTHLIKTRGQQVTLRCSPKSGHDTVSWYQQALGQGPQFIFQYYEEEERQRGNFPDRFSGHQFPNYSSELNVNALLLGDSALYLCAGQTRGPNTEAFFGQGTRLTVV.

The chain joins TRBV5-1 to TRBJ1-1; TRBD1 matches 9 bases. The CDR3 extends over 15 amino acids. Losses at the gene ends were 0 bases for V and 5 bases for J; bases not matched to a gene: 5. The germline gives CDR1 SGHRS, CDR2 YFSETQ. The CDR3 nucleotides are TGCGCCAGCAGCTTGGGGGACAGGGTTAGTACTGAAGCTTTCTTT. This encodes CASSLGDRVSTEAFF.

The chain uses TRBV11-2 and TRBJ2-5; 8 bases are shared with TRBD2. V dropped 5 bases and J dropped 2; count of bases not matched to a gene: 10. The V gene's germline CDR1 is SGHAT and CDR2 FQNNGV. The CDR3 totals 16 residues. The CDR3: CASSLSIRGGQETQYF. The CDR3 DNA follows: TGTGCCAGCAGCCTGTCTATTCGGGGGGGGCAAGAGACCCAGTACTTC.

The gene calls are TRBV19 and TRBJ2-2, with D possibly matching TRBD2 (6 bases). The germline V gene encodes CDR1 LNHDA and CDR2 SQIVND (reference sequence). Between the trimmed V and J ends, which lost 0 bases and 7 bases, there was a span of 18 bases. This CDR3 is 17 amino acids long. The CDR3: CASSIDTRQRGGGELFF. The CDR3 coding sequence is TGTGCCAGTAGTATAGACACGCGTCAACGGGGAGGCGGGGAGCTGTTTTTT.